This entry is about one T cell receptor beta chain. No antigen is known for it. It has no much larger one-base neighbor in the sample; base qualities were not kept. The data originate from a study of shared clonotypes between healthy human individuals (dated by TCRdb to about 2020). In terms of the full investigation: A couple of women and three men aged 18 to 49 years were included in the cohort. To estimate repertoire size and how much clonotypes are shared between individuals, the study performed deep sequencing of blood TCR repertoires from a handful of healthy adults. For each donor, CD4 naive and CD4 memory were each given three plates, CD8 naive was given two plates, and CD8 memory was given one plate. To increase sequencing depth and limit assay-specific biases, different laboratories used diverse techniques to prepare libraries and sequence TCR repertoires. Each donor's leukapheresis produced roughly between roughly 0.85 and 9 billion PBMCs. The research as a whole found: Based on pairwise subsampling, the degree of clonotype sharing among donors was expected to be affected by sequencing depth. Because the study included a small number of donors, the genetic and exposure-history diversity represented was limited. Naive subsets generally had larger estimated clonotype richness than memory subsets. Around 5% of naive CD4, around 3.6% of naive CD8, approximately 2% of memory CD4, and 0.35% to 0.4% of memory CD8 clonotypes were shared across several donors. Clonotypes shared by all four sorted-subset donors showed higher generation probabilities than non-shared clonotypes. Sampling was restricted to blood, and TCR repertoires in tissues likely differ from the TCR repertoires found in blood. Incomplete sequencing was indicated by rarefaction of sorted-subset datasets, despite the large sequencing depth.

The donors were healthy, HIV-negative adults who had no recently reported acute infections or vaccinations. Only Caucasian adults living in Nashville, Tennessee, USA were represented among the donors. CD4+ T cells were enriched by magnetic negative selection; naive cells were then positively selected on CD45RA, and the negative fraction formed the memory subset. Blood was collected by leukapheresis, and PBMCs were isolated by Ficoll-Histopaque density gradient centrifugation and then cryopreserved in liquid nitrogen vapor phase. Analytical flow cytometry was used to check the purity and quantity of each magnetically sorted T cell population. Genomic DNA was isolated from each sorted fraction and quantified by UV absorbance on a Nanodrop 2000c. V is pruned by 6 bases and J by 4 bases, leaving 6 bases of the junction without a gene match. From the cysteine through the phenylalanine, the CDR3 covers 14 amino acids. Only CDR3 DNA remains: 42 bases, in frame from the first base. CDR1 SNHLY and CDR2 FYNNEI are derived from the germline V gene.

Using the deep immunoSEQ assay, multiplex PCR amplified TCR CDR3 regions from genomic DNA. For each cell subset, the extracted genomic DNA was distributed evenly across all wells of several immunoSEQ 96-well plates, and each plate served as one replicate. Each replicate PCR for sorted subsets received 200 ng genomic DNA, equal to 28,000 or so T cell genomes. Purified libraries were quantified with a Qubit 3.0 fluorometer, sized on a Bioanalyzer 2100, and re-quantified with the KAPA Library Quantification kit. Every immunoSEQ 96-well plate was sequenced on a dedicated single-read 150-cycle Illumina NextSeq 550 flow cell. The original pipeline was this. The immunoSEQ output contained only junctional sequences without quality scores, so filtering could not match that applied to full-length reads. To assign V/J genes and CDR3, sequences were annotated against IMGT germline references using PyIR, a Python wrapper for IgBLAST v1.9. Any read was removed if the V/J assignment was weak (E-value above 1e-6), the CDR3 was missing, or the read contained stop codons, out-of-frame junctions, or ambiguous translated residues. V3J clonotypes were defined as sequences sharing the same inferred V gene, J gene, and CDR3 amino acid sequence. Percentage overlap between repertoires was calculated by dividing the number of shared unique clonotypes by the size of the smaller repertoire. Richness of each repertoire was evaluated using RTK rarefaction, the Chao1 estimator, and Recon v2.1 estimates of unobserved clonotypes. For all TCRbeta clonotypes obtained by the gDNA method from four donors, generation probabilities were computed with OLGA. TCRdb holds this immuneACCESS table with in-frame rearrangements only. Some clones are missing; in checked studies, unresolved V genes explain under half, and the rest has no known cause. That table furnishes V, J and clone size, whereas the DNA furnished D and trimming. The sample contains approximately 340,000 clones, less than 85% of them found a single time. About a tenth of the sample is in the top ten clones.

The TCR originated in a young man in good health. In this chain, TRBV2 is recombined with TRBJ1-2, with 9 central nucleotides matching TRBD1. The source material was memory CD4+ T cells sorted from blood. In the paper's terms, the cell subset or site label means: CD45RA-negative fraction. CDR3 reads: CASSLQGAVYGYTF. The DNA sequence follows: TGTGCCAGCAGCCTACAGGGGGCTGTCTATGGCTACACCTTC. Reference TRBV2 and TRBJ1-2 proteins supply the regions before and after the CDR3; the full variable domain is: EPEVTQTPSHQVTQMGQEVILRCVPISNHLYFYWYRQILGQKVEFLVSFYNNEISEKSEIFDDQFSVERPDGSNFTLKIRSTKLEDSAMYFCASSLQGAVYGYTFGSGTRLTVV.